This TCR beta chain was observed in a study of T cell responses to AZD1222 COVID-19 vaccine. Germline CDR1 is SGHRS and CDR2 is YFSETQ. This CDR3 contains 15 residues. The junction had 6 bases not matched to a gene; V was cut back by 4 bases and J by 5 bases. About this clone: Its specificity is not known.

Study-wide findings and caveats: No day 14 peak samples; only post-peak repertoires were characterized.

Sequencing was performed with immunoSEQ multiplex PCR; in TCRdb, only in-frame clones are kept and a portion is missing. The table lists just under 150,000 clones, around 90% of them singletons. This clonotype originated in an adult who received the MenACWY meningococcal vaccine as a control. This chain uses TRBV5-1 with TRBJ1-6, with 7 bases fitting TRBD1. The specimen was peripheral blood, collected 28 days after the second dose of the MenACWY control vaccine. The CDR3 region is CASSLGGQNNSPLHF. The CDR3 region has the DNA TGCGCCAGCAGCCTTGGGGGACAGAATAATTCACCCCTCCACTTT.